This TCR beta chain was sequenced in a study of cytomegalovirus exposure and HLA in healthy donors. 13 Jbeta primers and 60 Vbeta primers were used for the PCR. Sequencing used immunoSEQ multiplex PCR; TCRdb keeps in-frame clones, though not all of them. The sample has some 150,000 clones; around four fifths are singletons. Broader study findings: Later work associated around 18,000 TCR beta sequences with HLA alleles at 0.05 false discovery rate. A later analysis showed TCR association rates differing by HLA locus, peaking at DRB1 and lowest at HLA-C. The study reported that TCR beta sequences accurately predicted HLA-A and HLA-B alleles in most subjects.

To note about this clone: What it binds is unknown.

Germline CDR1 SNHLY, CDR2 FYNNEI. The CDR3 totals 12 residues. V was pared by 6 bases and J by 1 base, with 3 bases between. Sequencing input: PBMCs. The TCR was taken from a man aged 50-59 years in good health and CMV-seropositive. The rearrangement uses TRBV2 and TRBJ2-2; no definite D call. The CDR3 DNA reads TGTGCCAGCAGCTTGAACACCGGGGAGCTGTTTTTT. This gives the protein CASSLNTGELFF.